This TCR beta chain was retrieved from a study of blood T cells in healthy people across ages. This clonotype was counted a few times. The antigen is undetermined. Whole-study findings and limits: Diversity of TCR beta correlated strongly with naive T cell percentage.

V was clipped by 1 base and J by 4 bases, with 14 bases between them. There are 15 residues in the CDR3. From germline, CDR1 is SEHNR and CDR2 FQNEAQ (reference sequence). Primed by a sample-barcoded 5' primer and a J-beta primer mix, a second PCR proceeded for 7 to 11 cycles. TCRdb redid the calling of the 5' RACE reads with MiXCR, one entry per CDR3 protein. Of 1.8 million or so distinct CDR3 sequences listed, approximately 39% are singletons. The chain is built from TRBV7-9 and TRBJ2-7; maybe TRBD2 (5 bases). Material for sequencing was blood. This TCR was sampled from a human donor in good health. CDR3 loop: CASSLVLGVLYEQYF. CDR3 coding DNA: TGTGCCAGCAGCTTAGTTCTCGGGGTCCTTTACGAGCAGTACTTC.